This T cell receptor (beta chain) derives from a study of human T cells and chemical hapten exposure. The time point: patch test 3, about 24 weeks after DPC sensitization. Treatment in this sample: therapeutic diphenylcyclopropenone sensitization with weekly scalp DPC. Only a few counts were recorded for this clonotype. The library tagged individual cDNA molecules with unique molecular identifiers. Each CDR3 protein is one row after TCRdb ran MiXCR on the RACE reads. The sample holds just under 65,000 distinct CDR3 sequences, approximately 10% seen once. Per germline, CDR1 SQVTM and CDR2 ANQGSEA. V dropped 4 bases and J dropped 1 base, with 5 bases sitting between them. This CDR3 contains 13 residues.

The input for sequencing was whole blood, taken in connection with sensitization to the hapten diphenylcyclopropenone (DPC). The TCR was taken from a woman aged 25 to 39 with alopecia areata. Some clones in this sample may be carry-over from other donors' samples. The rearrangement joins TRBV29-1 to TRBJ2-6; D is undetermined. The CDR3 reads CSVAISGANVLTF. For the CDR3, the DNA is TGCAGCGTTGCGATTTCTGGGGCCAACGTCCTGACTTTC.